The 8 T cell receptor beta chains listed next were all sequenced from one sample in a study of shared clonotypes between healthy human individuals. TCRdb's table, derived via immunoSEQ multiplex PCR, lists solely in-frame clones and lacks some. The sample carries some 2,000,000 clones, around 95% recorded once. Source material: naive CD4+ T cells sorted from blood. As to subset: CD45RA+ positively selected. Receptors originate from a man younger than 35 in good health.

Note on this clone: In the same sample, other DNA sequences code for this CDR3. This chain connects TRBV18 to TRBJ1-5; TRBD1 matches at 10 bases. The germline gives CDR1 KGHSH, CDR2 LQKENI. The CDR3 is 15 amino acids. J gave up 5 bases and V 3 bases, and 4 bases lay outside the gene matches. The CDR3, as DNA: TGTGCCAGCTCACCCCCCGGGACAGGGGATCAGCCCCAGCATTTT. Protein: CASSPPGTGDQPQHF.

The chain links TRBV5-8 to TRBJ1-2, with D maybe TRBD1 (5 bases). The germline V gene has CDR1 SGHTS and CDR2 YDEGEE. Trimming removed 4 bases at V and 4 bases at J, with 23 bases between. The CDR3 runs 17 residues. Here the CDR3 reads CASSGRGSTPDGYGYTF. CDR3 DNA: TGTGCCAGCAGCGGGCGGGGGAGCACCCCTGATGGCTATGGCTACACCTTC.

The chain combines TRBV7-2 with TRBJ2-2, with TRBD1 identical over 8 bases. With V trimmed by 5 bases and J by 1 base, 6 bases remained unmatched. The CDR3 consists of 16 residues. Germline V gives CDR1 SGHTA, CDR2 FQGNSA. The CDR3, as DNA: TGTGCCAGCAGCCTACTCGGGACAGGGAACACCGGGGAGCTGTTTTTT. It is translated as CASSLLGTGNTGELFF.

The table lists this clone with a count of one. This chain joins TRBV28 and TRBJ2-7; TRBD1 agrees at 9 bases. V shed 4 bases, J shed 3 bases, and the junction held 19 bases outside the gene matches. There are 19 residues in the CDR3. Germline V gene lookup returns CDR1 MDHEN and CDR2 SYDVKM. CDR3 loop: CASSSATQPGQGSFYEQYF. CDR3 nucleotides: TGTGCCAGCAGTTCAGCAACACAGCCGGGACAGGGATCTTTCTACGAGCAGTACTTC.

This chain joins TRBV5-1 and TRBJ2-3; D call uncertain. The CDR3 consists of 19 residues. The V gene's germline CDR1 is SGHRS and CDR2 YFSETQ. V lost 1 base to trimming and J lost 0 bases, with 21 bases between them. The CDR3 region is CASSLIPSFWTASTDTQYF. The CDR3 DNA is TGCGCCAGCAGCTTGATACCTTCATTCTGGACGGCTAGCACAGATACGCAGTATTTT.

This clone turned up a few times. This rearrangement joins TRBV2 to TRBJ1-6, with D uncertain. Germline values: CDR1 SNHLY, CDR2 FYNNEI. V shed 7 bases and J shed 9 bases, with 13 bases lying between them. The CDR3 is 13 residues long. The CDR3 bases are TGTGCCAGCAAGAGAGAAAAGAGTTCACCCCTCCACTTT. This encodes CASKREKSSPLHF.

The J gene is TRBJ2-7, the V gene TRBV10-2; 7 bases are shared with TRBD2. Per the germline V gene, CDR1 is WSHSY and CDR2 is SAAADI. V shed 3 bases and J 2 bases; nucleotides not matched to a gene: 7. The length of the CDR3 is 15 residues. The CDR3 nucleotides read TGCGCCAGCAGTGAATCAAGCGGGACTACCTACGAGCAGTACTTC. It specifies CASSESSGTTYEQYF.

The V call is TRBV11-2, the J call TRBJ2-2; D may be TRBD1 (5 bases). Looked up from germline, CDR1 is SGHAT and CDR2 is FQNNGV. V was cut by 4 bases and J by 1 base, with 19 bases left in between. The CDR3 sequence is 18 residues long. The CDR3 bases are TGTGCCAGCAGCTCAGGCAGGATCCTCAGGGAGAACACCGGGGAGCTGTTTTTT. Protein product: CASSSGRILRENTGELFF.